Listed below are T cell receptor beta chains from one sample, sequenced in a study of CD8+CD57+ T cells in acquired aplastic anemia. TCRdb re-called the reads through MiXCR, storing one row per CDR3 protein. The table has 200,000 to 250,000 distinct CDR3 sequences, 34% seen once. What was sequenced was sorted CD4+, CD8+, or CD8+CD57+ T cells (not recorded which) from PBMCs. These receptors all come from a human donor in good health, serving as a control. Each CDR3 is given with its conserved first and last residue. A D gene is named only where the DNA matches it firmly. Not every row has a clone size; where given, it reads once, few, many or a size class.

NA TRBJ1-1 TRBV9 many CASSVSAMNTEAFF TGTGCCAGCAGCGTAAGCGCAATGAACACTGAAGCTTTCTTT
NA TRBJ1-2 TRBV3-1 NA CASSQEKFNYGYTF TGTGCCAGCAGCCAAGAGAAATTTAACTATGGCTACACCTTC
NA TRBJ2-2 TRBV19 many CASRDLTNTGELFF TGTGCCAGCCGGGATCTAACAAACACCGGGGAGCTGTTTTTT
TRBD2 TRBJ2-5 TRBV10-3 NA CAISILAGATQETQYF TGTGCCATCAGTATACTAGCGGGGGCCACCCAAGAGACCCAGTACTTC
NA TRBJ1-2 TRBV15 NA CATSSNGVGYTF TGTGCCACCAGCAGCAATGGGGTGGGCTACACCTTC
NA TRBJ2-7 TRBV7-2 many CASSSMGGARQYF TGTGCCAGCAGCTCGATGGGGGGGGCGCGACAGTACTTC
NA TRBJ1-2 TRBV15 NA CATSRGVAGDINYGYTF TGTGCCACCAGCAGGGGGGTAGCGGGGGACATAAACTATGGCTACACCTTC
NA TRBJ2-7 TRBV20-1 once CSARAGPEQYF TGCAGTGCTAGAGCAGGGCCCGAGCAGTACTTC
TRBD1 TRBJ1-2 TRBV20-1 once CSASIGTVYYGYTF TGCAGTGCTTCAATAGGGACAGTATACTATGGCTACACCTTC
TRBD1 TRBJ1-6 TRBV25-1 NA CASSGLMGTGVNSPLHF TGTGCCAGCAGTGGCCTAATGGGGACAGGGGTTAATTCACCCCTCCACTTT
NA TRBJ1-1 TRBV20-1 many CSASPQGNTEAFF TGCAGTGCTAGTCCACAGGGGAACACTGAAGCTTTCTTT
TRBD1 TRBJ1-6 TRBV6-5 NA CASSYTSYRDSLAPLHF TGTGCCAGCAGTTACACATCCTACCGGGACAGCTTAGCACCCCTCCACTTT
NA TRBJ1-1 TRBV6-4 NA CASSPQPTGNTEAFF TGTGCCAGCAGTCCCCAACCGACGGGGAACACTGAAGCTTTCTTT
NA TRBJ2-1 TRBV18 few CASSPWAGENEQFF TGTGCCAGCTCACCGTGGGCAGGGGAGAATGAGCAGTTCTTC
NA TRBJ1-3 TRBV2 NA CACSVEAYSGNTIYF TGTGCCTGCAGTGTCGAGGCCTACTCTGGAAACACCATATATTTT
TRBD2 TRBJ2-3 TRBV19 NA CASSIDGTSEITDTQYF TGTGCCAGTAGTATAGATGGGACTAGCGAGATCACAGATACGCAGTATTTT
TRBD1 TRBJ2-4 TRBV19 few CASSAYRDRPRNIQYF TGTGCCAGTAGTGCCTACCGGGACAGGCCCAGAAACATTCAGTACTTC
NA TRBJ2-6 TRBV30 NA CARRTEKNSGANVLTF TGTGCCCGGAGGACAGAGAAGAACTCTGGGGCCAACGTCCTGACTTTC
NA TRBJ2-1 TRBV29-1 NA CSVEDQGTNYSEQFF TGCAGCGTTGAAGATCAGGGGACAAATTACAGTGAGCAGTTCTTC
NA TRBJ2-7 TRBV6-5 many CASSNRVLYEQYF TGTGCCAGCAGTAACAGAGTACTCTACGAGCAGTACTTC
TRBD2 TRBJ2-1 TRBV2 NA CASSFGVAGGRSYNEQFF TGTGCCAGCAGTTTCGGTGTAGCGGGAGGGCGATCCTACAATGAGCAGTTCTTC
NA TRBJ2-1 TRBV11-2 NA CASSPPGRNHNEQFF TGTGCCAGCAGCCCCCCGGGACGGAATCACAATGAGCAGTTCTTC
TRBD2 TRBJ2-1 TRBV25-1 many CASSELFRSGNAYSYNEQFF TGTGCCAGCAGTGAACTGTTCAGAAGCGGGAACGCCTACTCCTACAATGAGCAGTTCTTC
NA TRBJ1-1 TRBV2 many CARERGTFFDTEAFF TGTGCCAGAGAAAGGGGCACCTTCTTCGACACTGAAGCTTTCTTT
TRBD2 TRBJ2-5 TRBV19 NA CASSIVLAIGETQYF TGTGCCAGTAGTATAGTACTAGCGATCGGGGAGACCCAGTACTTC
NA TRBJ2-1 TRBV11-2 few CASTPLRENNNEQFF TGTGCCAGCACCCCCCTCCGGGAGAACAACAATGAGCAGTTCTTC
NA TRBJ1-5 TRBV10-3 many CATSEDNQPQHF TGTGCCACCTCGGAGGATAATCAGCCCCAGCATTTT